Following are 15 T cell receptor beta chains from one sample sequenced in a study of blood T cell repertoires in COVID-19. The protocol was immunoSEQ multiplex PCR, while the TCRdb copy is restricted to in-frame clones and leaves out a portion. The sample holds approximately 71,000 clones, about nine tenths seen once. Sequences were obtained from peripheral blood. The source is a human donor in a cohort sampled during active COVID-19.

The chain links TRBV3-1 (or the pseudogene TRBV3-2) to TRBJ2-2, with 7 bases that match TRBD2. V trimming: 1 base; J trimming: 9 bases; junction bases outside the gene matches: 8. From germline, CDR1 is LGHDT and CDR2 YNNKEL (reference sequence). The CDR3 length is 15 residues. The CDR3 nucleotides are TGTGCCAGCAGCCAAGGCAATAGCGGGCAGTGGGAGCTGTTTTTT. Its protein is CASSQGNSGQWELFF.

This clone was seen a few times. The chain couples TRBV7-9 to TRBJ2-1, with D maybe TRBD2 (6 bases). Trimming stripped 8 bases from V and 8 bases from J, with 16 bases between. The CDR3 extends over 13 amino acids. Germline values: CDR1 SEHNR, CDR2 FQNEAQ (reference sequence). Here the CDR3 DNA reads TGTGCCAGCCGAACGGGAGTATTAGATGAGCAGTTCTTC. Its protein product is CASRTGVLDEQFF.

This chain connects TRBV4-1 to TRBJ2-3; D gene ambiguous. Germline V gene data show CDR1 as MGHRA and CDR2 as YSYEKL. V was clipped by 0 bases and J by 8 bases, with 9 bases between them. CDR3 length equals 13 residues. The CDR3 is CASSQDLSGTQYF. The CDR3, as DNA: TGCGCCAGCAGCCAAGATCTTAGTGGTACGCAGTATTTT.

This clone was recorded a few times. The chain carries TRBV4-2 and TRBJ2-2; 10 bases align to TRBD1. The CDR3 runs 16 residues. V shed 3 bases, J shed 6 bases, and the junction held 7 bases outside the gene matches. From germline, CDR1 is LGHNA and CDR2 YNFKEQ. The CDR3 DNA follows: TGTGCCAGCAGCCAGCGCCGGGACAGGGGTTCCGGGGAGCTGTTTTTT. Translated: CASSQRRDRGSGELFF.

The CDR3 DNA reads TGTGCCAGCAGTCAGTCTGGGGCCGACGAAGCTTTCTTT. Encoded protein: CASSQSGADEAFF. The chain joins TRBV6-5 to TRBJ1-1; perhaps TRBD1 as D (5 bases). This CDR3 contains 13 residues. Trimming took 5 bases from V and 8 from J, leaving 15 bases between them. The germline V gene encodes CDR1 MNHEY and CDR2 SVGAGI.

The chain employs TRBV30 and TRBJ2-4; 10 positions agree with TRBD1. V lost 8 bases, J lost 1 base, and 5 bases stayed unmatched. The CDR3 covers 14 residues. Germline lookup yields CDR1 GTSNPN and CDR2 SVGIG (reference sequence). Here the CDR3 reads CAKRDRGAKNIQYF. CDR3 nucleotides: TGTGCCAAGAGGGACAGGGGCGCCAAAAACATTCAGTACTTC.

The rearrangement uses TRBV19 and TRBJ2-1, with 7 bases that match TRBD2. V dropped 5 bases and J dropped 8; count of bases not matched to a gene: 9. There are 14 residues in the CDR3. CDR1 and CDR2 (germline): LNHDA, SQIVND (reference sequence). The CDR3 bases are TGTGCCAGTAGTCCGGGACTACCCGCGGATGAGCAGTTCTTC. The encoded protein is CASSPGLPADEQFF.

This clone was counted a few times. This chain links TRBV5-1 with TRBJ2-5; D unclear. The CDR3 is 12 residues long. Germline V CDR1 and CDR2: SGHRS, YFSETQ. V was clipped by 3 bases and J by 5 bases, with 8 bases between them. The CDR3 region is CASSSQLETQYF. CDR3 sequence (DNA): TGCGCCAGCAGCTCCCAATTGGAGACCCAGTACTTC.

The rearrangement links TRBV19 to TRBJ2-3; D might be TRBD2 (6 bases). Trimming cost V 5 bases and J 0 bases, with 12 bases left between them. This CDR3 contains 15 residues. Germline CDR1 reads LNHDA; CDR2 reads SQIVND (reference sequence). The CDR3: CASSGSGWSTDTQYF. CDR3 bases: TGTGCCAGTAGTGGGAGCGGGTGGAGCACAGATACGCAGTATTTT.

The chain recombines TRBV5-1 with TRBJ2-5, with D maybe TRBD1 (6 bases). The length of the CDR3 is 15 residues. CDR1 and CDR2 from the germline V gene are SGHRS and YFSETQ. The V end lost 0 bases, the J end lost 3 bases, and 12 bases lay between the germline ends. CDR3 in DNA: TGCGCCAGCAGCTTGGACGGGACATCAGAAGAGACCCAGTACTTC. This codes for CASSLDGTSEETQYF.

V and J are TRBV6-5 and TRBJ1-5; perhaps TRBD1 as D (5 bases). Germline loops: CDR1 MNHEY, CDR2 SVGAGI. V lost 6 bases to trimming and J lost 1 base, with 13 bases between them. The CDR3 is 15 residues long. This CDR3 is CASSLETVSNQPQHF. For the CDR3, the DNA is TGTGCCAGCAGCCTTGAGACAGTCAGCAATCAGCCCCAGCATTTT.

This sequence joins TRBV5-1 and TRBJ1-4, with a weak D call TRBD1 (6 bases). The CDR3 is 15 residues long. CDR1 is SGHRS, CDR2 YFSETQ, per germline. V was shortened by 7 bases and J by 8 bases, with 21 bases between the two germline ends. The CDR3 DNA reads as TGCGCCAGCCACGAAGACGGGGGGGCTGGAGAAAAACTGTTTTTT. Protein sequence: CASHEDGGAGEKLFF.

For the CDR3, the DNA is TGCGCCAGCAGCCAAGGAGTGGAAACAGGGGGGTTTGGCTATGGCTACACCTTC. Its translation: CASSQGVETGGFGYGYTF. The chain links TRBV4-1 to TRBJ1-2; TRBD1 agrees at 8 bases. With 1 base clipped from V and 4 bases from J, the junction kept 14 bases outside the gene matches. Per germline, CDR1 MGHRA and CDR2 YSYEKL. The CDR3 sequence is 18 residues long.

The chain employs TRBV19 and TRBJ2-7, with 10 bases fitting TRBD2. Germline V lookup: CDR1 LNHDA, CDR2 SQIVND (reference sequence). The CDR3 sequence is 14 residues long. Trimming at V came to 2 bases and at J to 3 bases, leaving 1 base not matched to a gene. The CDR3 region has the DNA TGTGCCAGTAGTATAAGACTAGCGGGCTACGAGCAGTACTTC. As protein: CASSIRLAGYEQYF.

The chain is built from TRBV5-4 and TRBJ2-4, with 12 bases matching TRBD1. Germline V lookup: CDR1 SGHNT, CDR2 YYREEE (reference sequence). The CDR3 runs 17 residues. V lost 0 bases and J lost 8; bases outside the gene matches: 9. As DNA, the CDR3 is TGTGCCAGCAGCTTGGCAAACACGGGACAGGGGGCAGACATTCAGTACTTC. Encoded protein: CASSLANTGQGADIQYF.